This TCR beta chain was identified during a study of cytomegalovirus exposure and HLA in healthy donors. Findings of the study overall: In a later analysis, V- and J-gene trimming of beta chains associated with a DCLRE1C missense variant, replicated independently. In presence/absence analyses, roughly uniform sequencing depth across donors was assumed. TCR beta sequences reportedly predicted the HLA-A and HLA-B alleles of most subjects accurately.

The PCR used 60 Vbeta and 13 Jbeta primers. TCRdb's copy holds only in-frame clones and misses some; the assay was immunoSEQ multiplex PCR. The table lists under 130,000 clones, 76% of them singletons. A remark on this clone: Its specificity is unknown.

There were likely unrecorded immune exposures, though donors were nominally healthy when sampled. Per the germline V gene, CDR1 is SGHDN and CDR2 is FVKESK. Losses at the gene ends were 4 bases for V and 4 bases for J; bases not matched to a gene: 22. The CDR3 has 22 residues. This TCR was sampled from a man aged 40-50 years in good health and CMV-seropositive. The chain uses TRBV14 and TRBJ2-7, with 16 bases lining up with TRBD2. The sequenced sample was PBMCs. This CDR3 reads CASSPGLAGGVYYTPQSYEQYF. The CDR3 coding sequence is TGTGCCAGCAGCCCGGGACTAGCGGGAGGGGTTTACTATACCCCCCAAAGTTACGAGCAGTACTTC.